This TCR beta chain is drawn from a study of memory CD4+ T cells and cytomegalovirus serostatus. Single viable CD3+CD4+CD8-CD45RO+ cells were sorted as the memory CD4+ T cells. Points on this clone: No antigen is known for it.

The ends were cut back, 1 base at V and 2 bases at J, with 12 bases in the middle. The CDR3 has 15 residues. Germline loops: CDR1 SGHTA, CDR2 FQGNSA. Sequencing used immunoSEQ multiplex PCR; TCRdb keeps in-frame clones, though not all of them. The sample has roughly 40,000 clones, approximately 81% seen once; the top ten hold roughly 1.1%. Study-level results: Each of some 67 CMV-associated TCRbeta sequences occurred in one to five individuals.

Sequenced material: memory CD4+ T cells from blood. The chain recombines TRBV7-2 with TRBJ2-7; D may be TRBD2 (6 bases). This clonotype originated in an adult in good health and CMV-seronegative. The CDR3 loop reads CASSLDGTSTYEQYF. The CDR3 DNA follows: TGTGCCAGCAGCTTAGACGGGACTTCAACCTACGAGCAGTACTTC. Complete variable domain (other parts from reference TRBV7-2 and TRBJ2-7): GAGVSQSPSNKVTEKGKDVELRCDPISGHTALYWYRQSLGQGLEFLIYFQGNSAPDKSGLPSDRFSAERTGGSVSTLTIQRTQQEDSAVYLCASSLDGTSTYEQYFGPGTRLTVT.